The 8 T cell receptor beta chains reported below all come from one sample, sequenced in a study of blood T cell repertoires in COVID-19 (dated by TCRdb to about 2020). Libraries were built with the immunoSEQ multiplex PCR assay. As stored in TCRdb, this immuneACCESS dataset retains in-frame rearrangements with V and J assigned. A fraction of the clones does not appear; measured against another copy, unresolved V genes explain less than half of the discrepancy, and the remainder lacks a known reason. The sample table contains some 250,000 clones; only one count was recorded for approximately 86% of them. Approximately 2% of the sample is in the top ten clones. Source material: peripheral blood. All receptors come from a man between 25 and 39 years old with active or convalescent COVID-19.

This clone has just a few counts. The chain joins TRBV5-4 to TRBJ1-2, with D uncertain. Germline loops: CDR1 SGHNT, CDR2 YYREEE (reference sequence). V lost 1 base, J lost 6 bases, and 10 bases lay in between. The CDR3 consists of 13 residues. The CDR3 nucleotides are TGTGCCAGCAGCTTGACGGCCGGAGATGGCTACACCTTC. Amino acids: CASSLTAGDGYTF.

This sequence joins TRBV27 and TRBJ2-7; tentatively, D is TRBD2 (6 bases). Germline values: CDR1 MNHEY, CDR2 SMNVEV (reference sequence). V lost 8 bases and J 2 bases, leaving 13 bases between the germline ends. The CDR3 sequence is 13 residues long. The CDR3 is CASQGAGTYEQYF. The CDR3 DNA sequence: TGTGCCAGCCAGGGCGCGGGAACCTACGAGCAGTACTTC.

V usage is TRBV12-3 or TRBV12-4 and J usage is TRBJ1-1; D is unclear. Trimming took 5 bases from V and 2 from J, leaving 9 bases between them. This CDR3 has 13 residues. The CDR3 spells CASSAVRNTEAFF. For the CDR3, the DNA is TGTGCCAGCAGTGCCGTGAGAAACACTGAAGCTTTCTTT.

The chain uses TRBV11-2 and TRBJ2-5; 7 nucleotides match TRBD1. J lost 0 bases, V lost 4 bases, and 8 bases had no gene match. Germline CDR1 is SGHAT and CDR2 is FQNNGV. The CDR3 extends over 16 amino acids. CDR3 in amino acids: CASSSGPGQYQETQYF. CDR3 sequence (DNA): TGTGCCAGCAGCTCGGGCCCGGGACAGTACCAAGAGACCCAGTACTTC.

The V and J genes are TRBV5-1 and TRBJ1-2; D unresolved. The CDR3 consists of 15 residues. Germline V gene sequence: CDR1 SGHRS, CDR2 YFSETQ. V gave up 3 bases and J gave up 4 bases, with 16 bases separating them. The CDR3: CASSSNAGFGYGYTF. CDR3 DNA sequence: TGCGCCAGCAGCTCAAACGCCGGGTTTGGCTATGGCTACACCTTC. The full variable domain, completed using reference TRBV5-1 and TRBJ1-2, is KAGVTQTPRYLIKTRGQQVTLSCSPISGHRSVSWYQQTPGQGLQFLFEYFSETQRNKGNFPGRFSGRQFSNSRSEMNVSTLELGDSALYLCASSSNAGFGYGYTFGSGTRLTVV.

J is TRBJ2-5 and V is TRBV19; TRBD1 agrees at 11 bases. Per the germline V gene, CDR1 is LNHDA and CDR2 is SQIVND (reference sequence). The CDR3 is 16 amino acids. V was pared by 7 bases and J by 3 bases, with 10 bases of the junction left unmatched. CDR3 amino acids: CASTSLPGQGEETQYF. The DNA of the CDR3 is TGTGCCAGTACTTCCCTCCCGGGACAGGGGGAAGAGACCCAGTACTTC.

The V call is TRBV30, the J call TRBJ1-5; D possibly corresponds to TRBD1 (6 bases). The CDR3 totals 14 residues. V lost 0 bases, J lost 6 bases, and 12 bases lay in between. Germline lookup yields CDR1 GTSNPN and CDR2 SVGIG (reference sequence). The CDR3 sequence: CAWSVQGYSQPQHF. CDR3 bases: TGTGCCTGGAGTGTACAGGGTTATAGTCAGCCCCAGCATTTT.

This chain links TRBV10-3 with TRBJ1-2, with 10 bases matching TRBD1. With 2 bases clipped from V and 6 bases from J, the junction kept 3 bases outside the gene matches. The CDR3 totals 14 residues. CDR1 is ENHRY and CDR2 is SYGVKD in the germline V gene. The DNA for the CDR3 is TGTGCCATCAGTGAGAGGGACAGGGGTCATGGCTACACCTTC. Translating gives CAISERDRGHGYTF.